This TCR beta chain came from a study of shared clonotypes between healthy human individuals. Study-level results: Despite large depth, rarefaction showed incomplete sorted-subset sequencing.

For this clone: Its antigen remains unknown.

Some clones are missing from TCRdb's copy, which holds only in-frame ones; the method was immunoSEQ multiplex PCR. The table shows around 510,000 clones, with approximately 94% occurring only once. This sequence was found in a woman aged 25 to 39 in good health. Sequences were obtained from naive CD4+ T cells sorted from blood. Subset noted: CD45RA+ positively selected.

The CDR3 spells CASSLYRGSPYNEQFF. Written as DNA, the CDR3 is TGTGCCAGCAGTTTATATCGGGGCAGCCCATACAATGAGCAGTTCTTC. The chain recombines TRBV28 with TRBJ2-1; the D call may be TRBD1 or TRBD2 (5 bases each). Germline V gene lookup returns CDR1 MDHEN and CDR2 SYDVKM. Trimming removed 1 base at V and 4 bases at J, with 14 bases between. This CDR3 contains 16 residues.